This T cell receptor (beta chain) is from a study of T cells in localized non-small cell lung cancer. Study-level results: Greater T cell density in blood accompanied longer overall survival. Uninvolved adjacent lung, not tumor, had the highest T cell clonality.

Sequencing was performed with immunoSEQ multiplex PCR; in TCRdb, only in-frame clones are kept and a portion is missing. Of over 50,000 clones listed, approximately 88% were seen once; the top ten hold 17%. The V and J ends lost 3 bases and 7 bases, in that order; junction bases with no gene match: 5. The CDR3 runs 14 residues. Germline lookup yields CDR1 SGHRS and CDR2 YFSETQ. On this clone itself: The antigen is not known.

The genes are TRBV5-1 and TRBJ2-7; 12 bases match TRBD2. This clonotype was obtained from a man between 40 and 70 years old with stage III lung adenocarcinoma. This sample comprised peripheral blood mononuclear cells, obtained before any cancer treatment. The CDR3 DNA follows: TGCGCCAGCAGCTCAAGACTAGCGGGAGATGAGCAGTACTTC. It specifies CASSSRLAGDEQYF.